Reported below is one TCR beta chain. Its antigen is not identified. This CDR3 contains 14 residues. The trim removed 5 bases at V and 8 bases at J, leaving 9 bases unmatched. The germline gives CDR1 SGHVS, CDR2 FNYEAQ. TCRdb re-called the 5' RACE reads with MiXCR, one entry per CDR3 protein. The sample includes 350,000 or so distinct CDR3 sequences, around 20% of them seen just once. The entry originates in a study of T-cell memory formation after mild COVID-19. Findings and caveats of the study: Memory from before infection featured some responding clones, which suggests cross-reactive memory joined. Contracting clones localized mainly to CM and EM when CD4+ and mainly to EMRA when CD8+.

This rearrangement joins TRBV7-6 to TRBJ2-1; 7 bases align to TRBD2. Specimen: PBMCs or a T cell subset sorted from them (not recorded which). This receptor was taken from an adult woman who had mild COVID-19 (a few samples of this study predate the infection). Cell type and time point are not known. The CDR3 here is CASSPRTRGDEQFF. The CDR3 DNA reads TGTGCCAGCAGCCCCCGGACTAGAGGTGATGAGCAGTTCTTC.